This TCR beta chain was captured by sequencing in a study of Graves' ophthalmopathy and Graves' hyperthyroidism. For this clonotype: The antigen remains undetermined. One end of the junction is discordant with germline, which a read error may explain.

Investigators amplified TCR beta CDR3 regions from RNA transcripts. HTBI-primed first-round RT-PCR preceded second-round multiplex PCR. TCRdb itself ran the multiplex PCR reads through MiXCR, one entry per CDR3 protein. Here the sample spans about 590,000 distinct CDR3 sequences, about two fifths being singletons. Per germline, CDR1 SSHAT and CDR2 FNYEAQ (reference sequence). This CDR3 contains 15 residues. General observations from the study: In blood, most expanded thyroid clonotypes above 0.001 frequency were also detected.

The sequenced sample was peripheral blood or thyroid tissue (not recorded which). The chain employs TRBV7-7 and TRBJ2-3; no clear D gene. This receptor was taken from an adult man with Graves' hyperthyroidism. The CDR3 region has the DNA TGTGCTAGCAGCTTAGGCCACTCGAACACAGATACGCAGTATTTT. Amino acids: CASSLGHSNTDTQYF.